This T cell receptor (beta chain) was retrieved from a study of shared clonotypes between healthy human individuals. Assay execution took place at the deep level. Produced via immunoSEQ multiplex PCR; TCRdb's table is partial and in-frame only. The repertoire holds about 470,000 clones, with more than 75% as singletons. Germline V CDR1 and CDR2: SGHTA, FQGNSA. V lost 5 bases and J lost 1, with 8 bases in between. There are 13 residues in the CDR3. The gene calls are TRBV7-2 and TRBJ2-5; the D is unclear. The sample taken for sequencing was PBMCs. The TCR was taken from a woman in her 40s in good health. Some clones in this sample may be carry-over from other donors' samples. CDR3: CASSKGFQETQYF. In DNA form, the CDR3 reads TGTGCCAGCAGCAAAGGGTTCCAAGAGACCCAGTACTTC.